This TCR beta chain was profiled in a study of PD-L1 blockade in urothelial cancer. On the study more broadly: Patients had undergone 0 to 3 prior chemotherapy regimens.

To note about this clone: The antigen remains undetermined.

Study-level findings and limits: Prediction of better survival came from below-median pretreatment blood TCR clonality.

Only in-frame clones appear in the TCRdb table, and some are missing; sequencing was by immunoSEQ multiplex PCR. The sample lists roughly 120,000 clones, around nine tenths occurring once. Time point of the sample: peripheral blood 6 weeks after treatment start. Patients suffered from locally advanced or metastatic urothelial carcinoma. The receptor's source is a man in his 60s with urothelial cancer. Sequencing used PBMCs, obtained around atezolizumab (anti-PD-L1) treatment.

The CDR3 here is CASSPLAGGPSSYEQYF. The CDR3 DNA sequence: TGTGCCAGCAGTCCGCTAGCGGGAGGGCCCAGCTCCTACGAGCAGTACTTC. The gene calls are TRBV5-6 and TRBJ2-7, with 12 bases aligning to TRBD2. Germline CDR1 SGHDT, CDR2 YYEEEE. J gave up 0 bases and V 5 bases, and 9 bases lay outside the gene matches. This CDR3 spans 17 amino acids.